These 18 T cell receptor beta chains were all obtained from the same sample, sequenced in a study of blood T cell repertoires in COVID-19. The table came from immunoSEQ multiplex PCR; TCRdb's copy has only in-frame clones and leaves some out. The repertoire holds roughly 300,000 clones, approximately 91% seen once, with approximately 2.5% in the top ten. Sequencing was performed on PBMCs or T cells enriched from blood (not recorded which). All receptors derive from a woman aged 40 to 55 with acute COVID-19.

The V call is TRBV11-2, the J call TRBJ2-5, with 8 bases that match TRBD1. The CDR3 runs 14 residues. In germline, CDR1 is SGHAT, CDR2 FQNNGV. The J segment lost 1 base and the V segment lost 6 bases, leaving 4 bases of the junction unmatched. CDR3 sequence (DNA): TGTGCCAGCAGTCGACAGGGGATCCAAGAGACCCAGTACTTC. Translated: CASSRQGIQETQYF. The variable domain in full, with the rest retrieved from reference TRBV11-2 and TRBJ2-5, is EAGVAQSPRYKIIEKRQSVAFWCNPISGHATLYWYQQILGQGPKLLIQFQNNGVVDDSQLPKDRFSAERLKGVDSTLKIQPAKLEDSAVYLCASSRQGIQETQYFGPGTRLLVL.

The chain joins TRBV27 to TRBJ1-1, with D perhaps TRBD1 (5 bases). CDR1 and CDR2 (germline): MNHEY, SMNVEV (reference sequence). Trimming pared 0 bases from V and 3 bases from J, leaving 17 bases between. This CDR3 is built from 17 residues. The CDR3 reads CASSLSRAPRRDTEAFF. The CDR3 DNA follows: TGTGCCAGCAGTTTATCCAGGGCTCCCCGGAGGGACACTGAAGCTTTCTTT.

The V call is TRBV19, the J call TRBJ2-1; TRBD1 is a possible D gene (5 bases). CDR1 and CDR2 (germline): LNHDA, SQIVND (reference sequence). The CDR3 contains 14 residues. The V and J ends lost 8 bases and 0 bases respectively, with 11 bases between them. The CDR3 protein is CASSQGYSYNEQFF. CDR3 DNA: TGTGCCAGTTCCCAGGGATACTCCTACAATGAGCAGTTCTTC. Combining the CDR3 with reference TRBV19 and TRBJ2-1 gives the whole variable domain DGGITQSPKYLFRKEGQNVTLSCEQNLNHDAMYWYRQDPGQGLRLIYYSQIVNDFQKGDIAEGYSVSREKKESFPLTVTSAQKNPTAFYLCASSQGYSYNEQFFGPGTRLTVL.

The sample holds one count of this clone. This chain uses TRBV2 with TRBJ2-1, with D tentatively TRBD2 (6 bases). V lost 6 bases and J 10 bases, leaving 10 bases between the germline ends. Germline CDR1 reads SNHLY; CDR2 reads FYNNEI. The CDR3 has 11 amino acids. The CDR3 sequence: CASSREFEQFF. The CDR3 DNA sequence: TGTGCCAGCAGCCGGGAGTTCGAGCAGTTCTTC.

This clone is a singleton in its sample. V and J are TRBV5-4 and TRBJ1-2, with 9 positions matching TRBD1. The CDR3 has 16 residues. Germline lookup yields CDR1 SGHNT and CDR2 YYREEE (reference sequence). V was pared by 4 bases and J by 6 bases, with 13 bases of the junction left unmatched. CDR3 coding DNA: TGTGCCAGCAGCCCGGAAAGGACCGGGACAGGGAATGGCTACACCTTC. Its protein is CASSPERTGTGNGYTF.

V gene TRBV28 combines with J gene TRBJ1-6; 9 nucleotides line up with TRBD1. The CDR3 has 15 residues. J gave up 9 bases and V 5 bases, and 8 bases lay outside the gene matches. CDR1 is MDHEN, CDR2 SYDVKM, per germline. The CDR3 DNA reads as TGTGCCAGCAGTCCATACCGGGACAGGGCTTCACCCCTCCACTTT. It translates to CASSPYRDRASPLHF.

V and J are TRBV24-1 and TRBJ2-1, with 8 positions matching TRBD2. Trimming took 3 bases from V and 5 from J; bases not matched to a gene: 8. Germline V gene sequence: CDR1 KGHDR, CDR2 SFDVKD. The CDR3 has 16 amino acids. The CDR3 region has the DNA TGTGCCACCAGTGATGCCACTAGCGGCTTAAACAATGAGCAGTTCTTC. Translated: CATSDATSGLNNEQFF.

This clone was picked up a small number of times. The chain combines TRBV7-2 with TRBJ1-2, with D perhaps matching TRBD1 (6 bases). CDR1 and CDR2 (germline): SGHTA, FQGNSA. The CDR3 is 16 amino acids. The V end lost 2 bases, the J end lost 5 bases, and 18 bases lay between the germline ends. In DNA, the CDR3 is TGTGCCAGCAGCTTAAAGGTTGGGGGGGCTGGATATGGCTACACCTTC. Protein product: CASSLKVGGAGYGYTF.

V is TRBV28 and J is TRBJ2-3; 7 bases are a match to TRBD1. The V gene's germline CDR1 is MDHEN and CDR2 SYDVKM. The CDR3 runs to 15 residues. With V trimmed by 6 bases and J by 1 base, 7 bases remained unmatched. The CDR3 here is CASSPHGQGTDTQYF. The CDR3 coding sequence is TGTGCCAGCAGCCCCCACGGACAGGGCACAGATACGCAGTATTTT.

The V gene is TRBV6-5, the J gene TRBJ1-1; 7 bases are a match to TRBD1. The CDR3 covers 11 residues. V lost 5 bases and J lost 10; bases outside the gene matches: 4. Per the germline V gene, CDR1 is MNHEY and CDR2 is SVGAGI. CDR3 nucleotide sequence: TGTGCCAGCAGTAGAGACAGGGTAGCTTTCTTT. Amino acids: CASSRDRVAFF.

The chain is built from TRBV6-1 and TRBJ1-2; maybe TRBD1 (5 bases). The CDR3 totals 15 residues. V was trimmed by 2 bases and J by 8 bases, leaving 18 bases between them. Germline CDR1 reads MNHNS; CDR2 reads SASEGT. This CDR3 reads CASSEPPDTLRGYTF. The CDR3 DNA reads as TGTGCCAGCAGTGAACCCCCGGACACTCTCAGGGGCTACACCTTC.

The chain employs TRBV5-8 and TRBJ2-7; 7 nucleotides align to TRBD1. The CDR3 is made up of 14 amino acids. Germline CDR1 SGHTS, CDR2 YDEGEE. J gave up 2 bases and V 4 bases, and 6 bases lay outside the gene matches. The CDR3 here is CASSTRDSAYEQYF. For the CDR3, the DNA is TGTGCCAGCAGCACCCGGGACAGCGCCTACGAGCAGTACTTC.

The chain employs TRBV14 and TRBJ2-3; 7 bases align to TRBD1. Germline lookup yields CDR1 SGHDN and CDR2 FVKESK. This CDR3 spans 15 amino acids. V lost 4 bases to trimming and J lost 5 bases; unmatched junction nucleotides: 9. DNA for the CDR3: TGTGCCAGCAGCCTAAACAGGGGTGTGGAAGATACGCAGTATTTT. Encoded protein: CASSLNRGVEDTQYF.

The genes are TRBV28 and TRBJ1-5, with 7 bases identical to TRBD1. V dropped 5 bases and J dropped 3; count of bases not matched to a gene: 7. This CDR3 has 15 amino acids. Germline CDR1 reads MDHEN; CDR2 reads SYDVKM. As DNA, the CDR3 is TGTGCCAGCAGTCCCTCGACAGGGAACAATCAGCCCCAGCATTTT. Its protein product is CASSPSTGNNQPQHF.

The rearrangement links TRBV28 to TRBJ1-2, with D tentatively TRBD1 (6 bases). Germline V gene data show CDR1 as MDHEN and CDR2 as SYDVKM. The CDR3 is 14 residues long. Trimming cost V 6 bases and J 1 base, with 12 bases left between them. The chain's CDR3 is CASRTGQFNYGYTF. The CDR3 nucleotides read TGTGCCAGCAGGACTGGACAGTTTAACTATGGCTACACCTTC.

J is TRBJ1-5 and V is TRBV19; 8 bases are shared with TRBD1. This CDR3 contains 18 residues. The V segment lost 3 bases and the J segment 3 bases; nucleotides outside the gene matches: 13. The germline gives CDR1 LNHDA, CDR2 SQIVND (reference sequence). DNA of the CDR3: TGTGCCAGTAGTATGGTCTCGACGGCAGGGGGCTACAATCAGCCCCAGCATTTT. It specifies CASSMVSTAGGYNQPQHF.

The chain joins TRBV3-1 (or the pseudogene TRBV3-2) to TRBJ2-2; 10 nucleotides line up with TRBD1. Trimming removed 2 bases from V and 6 bases from J; junction bases left unmatched: 3. CDR1 and CDR2 (germline): LGHDT, YNNKEL (reference sequence). The CDR3 spans 15 residues. The CDR3, as DNA: TGTGCCAGCAGCCAAAGGACAGGGGGTGCCGGGGAGCTGTTTTTT. Protein: CASSQRTGGAGELFF.

V is TRBV7-9 and J is TRBJ2-7, with 10 positions matching TRBD1. The CDR3 is made up of 16 amino acids. Trimming took 5 bases from V and 7 from J; bases not matched to a gene: 14. CDR1 is SEHNR, CDR2 FQNEAQ, per germline (reference sequence). The CDR3 bases are TGTGCCAGCAGCCTTTCAGGGGGACAGGGGCCCCGGGAGCAGTACTTC. Translating it yields CASSLSGGQGPREQYF.